These 18 T cell receptor beta chains were sequenced from one sample in a study of shared clonotypes between healthy human individuals. The method was immunoSEQ multiplex PCR; TCRdb's version includes in-frame clones alone and lacks a portion of them. Of 1.4 million to 1.5 million clones listed, 95% to 97% were seen once; the top ten hold roughly 1.2%. Specimen: naive CD4+ T cells sorted from blood. Subset of the sample: CD45RA+ positively selected. The origin of the receptors is a man aged 25 to 40 in good health.

Note on this clone: Distinct nucleotide sequences in the sample also encode this CDR3. The V call is TRBV7-2, the J call TRBJ2-7, with D unresolved. Per germline, CDR1 SGHTA and CDR2 FQGNSA. This CDR3 has 12 residues. Trimming stripped 5 bases from V and 0 bases from J, with 5 bases between. The CDR3 sequence is CASSPSSYEQYF. CDR3 nucleotides: TGTGCCAGCAGCCCTAGCTCCTACGAGCAGTACTTC.

This chain connects TRBV7-2 to TRBJ1-3; unclear D gene. Germline V gene data show CDR1 as SGHTA and CDR2 as FQGNSA. This CDR3 has 17 residues. V lost 5 bases and J lost 4, with 21 bases in between. CDR3 DNA: TGTGCCAGCAGCCCACGGCTGGGTCGCGGTCCGGGAAACACCATATATTTT. Its translation is CASSPRLGRGPGNTIYF.

The chain carries TRBV4-1 and TRBJ2-2; D gene ambiguous. The CDR3 is 14 amino acids. V was pared by 3 bases and J by 6 bases, with 11 bases between. The germline CDR1 and CDR2 sequences are MGHRA and YSYEKL. The CDR3 is CASSQGSEPGELFF. CDR3 in DNA: TGCGCCAGCAGCCAGGGTTCGGAGCCCGGGGAGCTGTTTTTT.

The chain links TRBV2 to TRBJ1-1; no clear D gene. V lost 2 bases and J lost 3, with 16 bases in between. The CDR3 has 16 residues. Germline assignment: CDR1 SNHLY and CDR2 FYNNEI. CDR3 region: CASSERESFPDTEAFF. The CDR3 DNA reads as TGTGCCAGCAGTGAAAGGGAATCTTTCCCGGACACTGAAGCTTTCTTT.

The chain employs TRBV29-1 and TRBJ2-1; maybe TRBD1 (6 bases). In germline, CDR1 is SQVTM, CDR2 ANQGSEA. V gave up 3 bases and J gave up 9 bases, with 18 bases separating them. CDR3 size: 14 residues. The CDR3 is CSVDSRQAKTEQFF. Here the CDR3 DNA reads TGCAGCGTTGACTCGAGACAGGCTAAGACTGAGCAGTTCTTC.

This chain uses TRBV2 with TRBJ1-5; possible D gene TRBD1, 5 bases. The CDR3 consists of 17 residues. The V gene's germline CDR1 is SNHLY and CDR2 FYNNEI. The V and J ends lost 6 bases and 3 bases respectively, with 21 bases between them. CDR3 nucleotides: TGTGCCAGCAGAGACTCCTTGTTGGGCAGGGACAATCAGCCCCAGCATTTT. Protein product: CASRDSLLGRDNQPQHF.

This chain links TRBV28 with TRBJ2-5, with 10 bases lining up with TRBD1. The trim removed 6 bases at V and 6 bases at J, leaving 10 bases unmatched. This CDR3 is built from 15 residues. The germline V gene encodes CDR1 MDHEN and CDR2 SYDVKM. The CDR3 here is CASSASGTGVQTQYF. In DNA, the CDR3 is TGTGCCAGCAGCGCCTCCGGGACAGGGGTACAGACCCAGTACTTC.

The chain is built from TRBV6-5 and TRBJ2-7; D uncertain. This CDR3 comprises 13 residues. The germline gives CDR1 MNHEY, CDR2 SVGAGI. Trimming cost V 9 bases and J 0 bases, with 12 bases left between them. The CDR3 here is CASRRWNSYEQYF. CDR3 coding DNA: TGTGCCAGTCGCCGGTGGAACTCCTACGAGCAGTACTTC.

This chain uses TRBV5-4 with TRBJ2-7, with TRBD2 matching 9 bases. Germline CDR1 SGHNT, CDR2 YYREEE (reference sequence). J gave up 5 bases and V 0 bases, and 15 bases lay outside the gene matches. CDR3 length: 18 amino acids. The CDR3 here is CASSLVPLGSGSYNEQYF. For the CDR3, the DNA is TGTGCCAGCAGCTTGGTACCTCTTGGTAGCGGGAGTTATAACGAGCAGTACTTC.

V gene TRBV28 combines with J gene TRBJ1-5, with D unclear. Trimming took 8 bases from V and 2 from J, leaving 10 bases between them. Per the germline V gene, CDR1 is MDHEN and CDR2 is SYDVKM. The CDR3 is made up of 13 amino acids. The CDR3 region is CASLRGGNQPQHF. The CDR3, as DNA: TGTGCCAGCTTGCGGGGAGGCAATCAGCCCCAGCATTTT.

The chain links TRBV9 to TRBJ1-4; D unclear. Germline V lookup: CDR1 SGDLS, CDR2 YYNGEE. Trimming cost V 0 bases and J 10 bases, with 13 bases left between them. The CDR3 sequence is 14 residues long. DNA for the CDR3: TGTGCCAGCAGCGTAGGAGACGTTCTCGGAAAACTGTTTTTT. This translates into CASSVGDVLGKLFF.

This chain joins TRBV7-9 and TRBJ2-1, with TRBD2 matching over 9 bases. The V gene's germline CDR1 is SEHNR and CDR2 FQNEAQ (reference sequence). J gave up 7 bases and V 5 bases, and 9 bases lay outside the gene matches. This CDR3 has 15 residues. The CDR3 DNA follows: TGTGCCAGCAGCATAAACAGCGGGAGGTATAATGAGCAGTTCTTC. Residues: CASSINSGRYNEQFF.

This chain links TRBV29-1 with TRBJ1-2; the D gene is possibly TRBD1 (5 bases). The V end lost 6 bases, the J end lost 5 bases, and 13 bases lay between the germline ends. Germline V lookup: CDR1 SQVTM, CDR2 ANQGSEA. The CDR3 has 12 amino acids. The CDR3 DNA follows: TGCAGCGTCGCGGACAAATGGTATGGCTACACCTTC. The encoded protein is CSVADKWYGYTF.

The chain recombines TRBV7-9 with TRBJ1-4, with D uncertain. The CDR3 consists of 12 residues. Trimming left V 5 bases short and J 7 bases short, with 8 bases between. Germline CDR1 is SEHNR and CDR2 is FQNEAQ (reference sequence). The CDR3 is CASSRVVEKLFF. CDR3 nucleotides: TGTGCCAGCAGCAGGGTCGTTGAAAAACTGTTTTTT.

The rearrangement uses TRBV5-1 and TRBJ2-1; 11 nucleotides match TRBD2. Germline-derived CDR1 and CDR2 are SGHRS and YFSETQ. V trimming: 2 bases; J trimming: 5 bases; junction bases outside the gene matches: 9. The CDR3 is 17 amino acids. CDR3: CASSFGVAGGVDNEQFF. CDR3 coding DNA: TGCGCCAGCAGCTTTGGGGTAGCGGGAGGGGTGGACAATGAGCAGTTCTTC.

This clone has just one count. This chain joins TRBV7-9 and TRBJ2-1; 8 bases match TRBD2. Per the germline V gene, CDR1 is SEHNR and CDR2 is FQNEAQ (reference sequence). The V segment lost 3 bases and the J segment 0 bases; nucleotides outside the gene matches: 7. The CDR3 sequence is 17 residues long. Here the CDR3 reads CASSFTSGSLSYNEQFF. CDR3 sequence (DNA): TGTGCCAGCAGCTTCACAAGCGGGAGCCTCTCCTACAATGAGCAGTTCTTC.

V is TRBV5-4 and J is TRBJ2-5, with a weak D call TRBD1 (5 bases). This CDR3 comprises 14 residues. V lost 4 bases and J lost 3, with 13 bases in between. Per germline, CDR1 SGHNT and CDR2 YYREEE (reference sequence). This CDR3 reads CASSLQTEEETQYF. The CDR3 bases are TGTGCCAGCAGCCTCCAGACAGAGGAAGAGACCCAGTACTTC.

V gene TRBV5-1 combines with J gene TRBJ1-4, with 7 bases identical to TRBD1. The V gene's germline CDR1 is SGHRS and CDR2 YFSETQ. The CDR3 totals 13 residues. The J segment lost 12 bases and the V segment lost 0 bases, leaving 5 bases of the junction unmatched. The DNA for the CDR3 is TGCGCCAGCAGCTTGGGACAGGGATTCCAACTGTTTTTT. Translating it yields CASSLGQGFQLFF. The full variable domain, with the rest looked up from reference TRBV5-1 and TRBJ1-4, is KAGVTQTPRYLIKTRGQQVTLSCSPISGHRSVSWYQQTPGQGLQFLFEYFSETQRNKGNFPGRFSGRQFSNSRSEMNVSTLELGDSALYLCASSLGQGFQLFFGSGTQLSVL.